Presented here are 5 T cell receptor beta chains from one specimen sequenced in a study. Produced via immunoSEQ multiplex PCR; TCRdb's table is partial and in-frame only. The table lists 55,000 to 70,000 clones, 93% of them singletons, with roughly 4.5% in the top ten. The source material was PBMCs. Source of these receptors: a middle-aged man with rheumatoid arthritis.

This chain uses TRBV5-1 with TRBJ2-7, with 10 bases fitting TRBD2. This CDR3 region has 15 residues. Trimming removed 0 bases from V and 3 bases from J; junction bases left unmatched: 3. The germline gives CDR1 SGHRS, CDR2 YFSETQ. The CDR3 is CASSLGTSGIYEQYF. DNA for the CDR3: TGCGCCAGCAGCTTGGGAACTAGCGGGATCTACGAGCAGTACTTC.

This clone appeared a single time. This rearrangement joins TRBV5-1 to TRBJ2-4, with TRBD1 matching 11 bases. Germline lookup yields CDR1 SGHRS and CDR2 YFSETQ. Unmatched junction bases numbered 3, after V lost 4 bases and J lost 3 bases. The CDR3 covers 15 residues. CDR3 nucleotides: TGCGCCAGCAGCGAGGGACAGGGGGACAAAAACATTCAGTACTTC. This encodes CASSEGQGDKNIQYF.

The CDR3 region has the DNA TGTGCCAGCAGTTTCGGAGGGGGGGGCGGTGAGCAGTTCTTC. The encoded protein is CASSFGGGGGEQFF. The chain combines TRBV27 with TRBJ2-1, with a weak D call TRBD2 (7 bases). CDR1 and CDR2 from the germline V gene are MNHEY and SMNVEV (reference sequence). The CDR3 has 14 amino acids. V lost 3 bases and J lost 9, with 15 bases in between.

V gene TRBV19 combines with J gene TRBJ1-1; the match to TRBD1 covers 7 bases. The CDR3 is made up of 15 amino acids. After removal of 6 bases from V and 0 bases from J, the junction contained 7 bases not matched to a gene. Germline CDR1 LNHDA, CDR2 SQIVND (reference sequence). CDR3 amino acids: CASSRGQQMNTEAFF. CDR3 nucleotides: TGTGCCAGTAGCCGGGGACAGCAGATGAACACTGAAGCTTTCTTT.

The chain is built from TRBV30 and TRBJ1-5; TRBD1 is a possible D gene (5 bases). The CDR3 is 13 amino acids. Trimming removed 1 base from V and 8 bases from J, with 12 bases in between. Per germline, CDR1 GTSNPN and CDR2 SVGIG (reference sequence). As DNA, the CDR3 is TGTGCCTGGAGTGGGGACCACAGCGAGCCCCAGCATTTT. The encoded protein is CAWSGDHSEPQHF.